This is a list of T cell receptor beta chains from one sample in a study of T-cell memory formation after mild COVID-19. TCRdb independently ran MiXCR on the 5' RACE reads; one entry per CDR3 protein. The data contain fewer than 250,000 distinct CDR3 sequences, about 16% of them singletons. The specimen sequenced was PBMCs or a T cell subset sorted from them (not recorded which). The origin of the receptors is an adult woman who had mild COVID-19 (a few samples of this study predate the infection). Cell type and time point are not known. The CDR3 runs from the conserved cysteine through the conserved F or W. A D gene is named only where the DNA matches it firmly. Part of the rows lack a size; the others show once, few, many or a class for expanded clones.

clone_size: few; d_call: TRBD2; j_call: TRBJ2-7; v_call: TRBV29-1; cdr3_nt: TGCAGCGGGGGGACTAGCGGGAGTGAGCAGTACTTC; cdr3_aa: CSGGTSGSEQYF
clone_size: few; d_call: TRBD2; j_call: TRBJ2-7; v_call: TRBV7-9; cdr3_nt: TGTGCCAGCAGCCCCCCGGGTCGCGGGAGTGGGTACGAGCAGTACTTC; cdr3_aa: CASSPPGRGSGYEQYF
clone_size: few; d_call: NA; j_call: TRBJ1-3; v_call: TRBV18; cdr3_nt: TGTGCCAGCTCACCGGGGGCCGGAAACTCTGGAAACACCATATATTTT; cdr3_aa: CASSPGAGNSGNTIYF
clone_size: NA; d_call: NA; j_call: TRBJ1-1; v_call: TRBV6-5; cdr3_nt: TGTGCCAGCAGTTACTCGGGGCGGTTGAACACTGAAGCTTTCTTT; cdr3_aa: CASSYSGRLNTEAFF
clone_size: NA; d_call: NA; j_call: TRBJ1-2; v_call: TRBV20-1; cdr3_nt: TGCAGTGCACAGGGAGGACCGGAGGACTATGGCTACACCTTC; cdr3_aa: CSAQGGPEDYGYTF
clone_size: NA; d_call: NA; j_call: TRBJ2-3; v_call: TRBV7-7; cdr3_nt: TGTGCCAGCAGCTCGGGGACTTTCACAGATACGCAGTATTTT; cdr3_aa: CASSSGTFTDTQYF
clone_size: few; d_call: TRBD2; j_call: TRBJ2-2; v_call: TRBV7-6; cdr3_nt: TGTGCCAGCAGCCCGGGGGGACTCAAGAACACCGGGGAGCTGTTTTTT; cdr3_aa: CASSPGGLKNTGELFF
clone_size: few; d_call: NA; j_call: TRBJ1-1; v_call: TRBV12-3/TRBV12-4; cdr3_nt: TGTGCCAGCAGTTTGGGGCGGCAGGGTCTCTATATGAACACTGAAGCTTTCTTT; cdr3_aa: CASSLGRQGLYMNTEAFF
clone_size: NA; d_call: NA; j_call: TRBJ2-5; v_call: TRBV5-1; cdr3_nt: TGCGCCAGCTCCACACCCAGGGTTTCGGAGACCCAGTACTTC; cdr3_aa: CASSTPRVSETQYF
clone_size: few; d_call: NA; j_call: TRBJ2-3; v_call: TRBV4-1; cdr3_nt: TGCGCCAGCAGCCAAGACCTTGGGAGGCGCACAGATACGCAGTATTTT; cdr3_aa: CASSQDLGRRTDTQYF
clone_size: few; d_call: TRBD1; j_call: TRBJ2-7; v_call: TRBV7-2; cdr3_nt: TGTGCCAGCAGGTTCAGGGGGTTCCTTTACGAGCAGTACTTC; cdr3_aa: CASRFRGFLYEQYF
clone_size: NA; d_call: NA; j_call: TRBJ2-3; v_call: TRBV3-1; cdr3_nt: TGTGCCAGCAGCCAAGGGTGGGGGCCCACAGATACGCAGTATTTT; cdr3_aa: CASSQGWGPTDTQYF
clone_size: NA; d_call: TRBD1; j_call: TRBJ1-5; v_call: TRBV19; cdr3_nt: TGTGCCAGTAGTACGGGACAGCTGGATCAGCCCCAGCATTTT; cdr3_aa: CASSTGQLDQPQHF
clone_size: NA; d_call: NA; j_call: TRBJ1-6; v_call: TRBV7-3; cdr3_nt: TGTGCCAGCAGCCTCGGATATAATTCACCCCTCCACTTT; cdr3_aa: CASSLGYNSPLHF
clone_size: NA; d_call: TRBD2; j_call: TRBJ2-7; v_call: TRBV7-8; cdr3_nt: TGTGCCAGCAGCTTAGCGCGGACTAGCGGGAAGCAGTACTTC; cdr3_aa: CASSLARTSGKQYF
clone_size: NA; d_call: NA; j_call: TRBJ1-4; v_call: TRBV5-6; cdr3_nt: TGTGCCAGCGCACCCGGGGGAGGTGGTGAAAAACTGTTTTTT; cdr3_aa: CASAPGGGGEKLFF
clone_size: NA; d_call: TRBD1; j_call: TRBJ2-7; v_call: TRBV5-4; cdr3_nt: TGTGCCAGCAGTAACCAACTGACAGGGGGCGGGAGCGAGCAGTACTTC; cdr3_aa: CASSNQLTGGGSEQYF
clone_size: NA; d_call: NA; j_call: TRBJ2-7; v_call: TRBV12-3/TRBV12-4; cdr3_nt: TGTGCCAGCAGTTCCCGGGACCCCTACGAGCAGTACTTC; cdr3_aa: CASSSRDPYEQYF
clone_size: few; d_call: NA; j_call: TRBJ2-2; v_call: TRBV6-5; cdr3_nt: TGTGCCAGCAGTTACTACAGGATCAACACCGGGGAGCTGTTTTTT; cdr3_aa: CASSYYRINTGELFF
clone_size: few; d_call: NA; j_call: TRBJ2-2; v_call: TRBV6-1; cdr3_nt: TGTGCCAGCAGTTACGGACAGTCGGCGGGGGAGCTGTTTTTT; cdr3_aa: CASSYGQSAGELFF
clone_size: NA; d_call: NA; j_call: TRBJ2-4; v_call: TRBV29-1; cdr3_nt: TGCAGCGTTGCGGACCGAATAGCCAAAAACATTCAGTACTTC; cdr3_aa: CSVADRIAKNIQYF
clone_size: few; d_call: TRBD2; j_call: TRBJ2-3; v_call: TRBV7-9; cdr3_nt: TGTGCCAGCAGCTTAGTAGCACTCCGGACTGTAGCGGGAGGCCCAGATACGCAGTATTTT; cdr3_aa: CASSLVALRTVAGGPDTQYF
clone_size: NA; d_call: NA; j_call: TRBJ2-6; v_call: TRBV5-1; cdr3_nt: TGCGCCAGCAGCTTGTTTACGACTGGCTCTGGGGCCAACGTCCTGACTTTC; cdr3_aa: CASSLFTTGSGANVLTF
clone_size: NA; d_call: NA; j_call: TRBJ1-5; v_call: TRBV7-2; cdr3_nt: TGTGCCAGCAGCTTAGTGGGGGGGGCGAGAGGTCAGCCCCAGCATTTT; cdr3_aa: CASSLVGGARGQPQHF
clone_size: NA; d_call: NA; j_call: TRBJ2-2; v_call: TRBV7-2; cdr3_nt: TGTGCCAGCAGCTTAGCTGGGCCTCGGACCGGGGAGCTGTTTTTT; cdr3_aa: CASSLAGPRTGELFF
clone_size: NA; d_call: TRBD2; j_call: TRBJ2-3; v_call: TRBV12-3/TRBV12-4; cdr3_nt: TGTGCCAACCGACTAGCGGGCACAGATACGCAGTATTTT; cdr3_aa: CANRLAGTDTQYF